The 28 T cell receptor beta chains reported below all come from one sample, sequenced in a study of glioma-infiltrating T cells. The iRepertoire nested amplicon-rescue multiplex PCR amplified TCR alpha and beta CDR3s from RNA. MiXCR, run by TCRdb on the multiplex PCR reads, gives a single entry per CDR3 protein. The data show around 150,000 distinct CDR3 sequences, with about 39% seen just once and over 15% held by the top ten. Sample: glioma tissue, nonneoplastic brain tissue, or PBMCs (not recorded which). Receptors originate from a human donor with low-grade glioma or glioblastoma, undergoing nonglioma brain surgery, or in good health (not recorded which).

The chain is built from TRBV19 and TRBJ2-3; 7 bases agree with TRBD2. The CDR3 has 14 amino acids. Germline CDR1 is LNHDA and CDR2 is SQIVND (reference sequence). V dropped 5 bases and J dropped 2; count of bases not matched to a gene: 4. The DNA of the CDR3 is TGTGCCAGTAGTGCCGGGAGGTTCACAGATACGCAGTATTTT. Encoded protein: CASSAGRFTDTQYF.

The chain employs TRBV6-2 or TRBV6-3 and TRBJ1-1; possibly TRBD1 for D (6 bases). The germline gives CDR1 MNHEY, CDR2 SVGEGT. Between the trimmed V and J ends, which lost 10 bases and 5 bases, there was a span of 17 bases. The CDR3 length is 13 residues. The CDR3 region is CATRQDSLTEAFF. CDR3 DNA: TGTGCCACCCGACAGGATTCGCTTACTGAAGCTTTCTTT.

V gene TRBV27 combines with J gene TRBJ2-5, with D tentatively TRBD2 (6 bases). Trimming removed 6 bases from V and 2 bases from J, with 13 bases in between. This CDR3 contains 14 residues. The germline CDR1 and CDR2 sequences are MNHEY and SMNVEV (reference sequence). The CDR3 nucleotides read TGTGCCAGCAGAACTGGGACTTATCAAGAGACCCAGTACTTC. Translated: CASRTGTYQETQYF.

The V and J genes are TRBV20-1 and TRBJ1-5, with TRBD1 identical over 7 bases. Germline loops: CDR1 DFQATT, CDR2 SNEGSKA (reference sequence). With 5 bases clipped from V and 0 bases from J, the junction kept 7 bases outside the gene matches. The CDR3 extends over 15 amino acids. The CDR3 DNA reads TGCAGTGCTGGTCAGGGGGTCGGTAGCAATCAGCCCCAGCATTTT. Protein product: CSAGQGVGSNQPQHF.

This clonotype was seen more than once but under ten times. V usage is TRBV19 and J usage is TRBJ1-5; D uncertain. The CDR3 length is 13 residues. The germline V gene has CDR1 LNHDA and CDR2 SQIVND (reference sequence). Trimming took off 5 bases at V and 1 base at J, with 6 bases between the two ends. CDR3 sequence: CASSAESNQPQHF. Here the CDR3 DNA reads TGTGCCAGTAGTGCGGAAAGCAATCAGCCCCAGCATTTT.

The sample holds a few counts of this clonotype. The rearrangement uses TRBV20-1 and TRBJ2-1; D gene uncertain. Trimming took off 3 bases at V and 5 bases at J, with 2 bases between the two ends. The CDR3 has 10 amino acids. The germline CDR1 and CDR2 sequences are DFQATT and SNEGSKA (reference sequence). DNA for the CDR3: TGCAGTGCTAGTGACAATGAGCAGTTCTTC. Translating gives CSASDNEQFF.

This clonotype occurred a few times. The chain is built from TRBV7-9 and TRBJ2-1; D is unresolved. The CDR3 totals 16 residues. The V and J ends lost 4 bases and 2 bases respectively, with 15 bases between them. Germline values: CDR1 SEHNR, CDR2 FQNEAQ (reference sequence). CDR3 sequence: CASSSLKGRTYNEQFF. For the CDR3, the DNA is TGTGCCAGCAGCTCCCTTAAAGGTAGAACCTACAATGAGCAGTTCTTC.

This clonotype has a single count. V gene TRBV6-2 or TRBV6-3 combines with J gene TRBJ2-5; the D is unclear. V was shortened by 6 bases and J by 5 bases, with 16 bases between the two germline ends. Germline values: CDR1 MNHEY, CDR2 SVGEGT. CDR3 length equals 14 residues. The CDR3, as DNA: TGTGCCAGCAGAACCGGCCCAGACCCGGAGACCCAGTACTTC. As protein: CASRTGPDPETQYF.

This clonotype came up a few times. This sequence joins TRBV7-9 and TRBJ2-5; D uncertain. Germline-derived CDR1 and CDR2 are SEHNR and FQNEAQ (reference sequence). V was cut by 3 bases and J by 4 bases, with 9 bases left in between. This CDR3 region has 13 residues. In nucleotides, the CDR3 is TGTGCCAGCAGCTTGAACAGCCGAGAGACCCAGTACTTC. Translating it yields CASSLNSRETQYF.

This clonotype occurred a few times. The chain joins TRBV6-1 to TRBJ2-7; 8 bases line up with TRBD2. V lost 5 bases to trimming and J lost 4 bases; unmatched junction nucleotides: 7. CDR1 and CDR2 from the germline V gene are MNHNS and SASEGT. The CDR3 is made up of 14 amino acids. Here the CDR3 reads CASSPTSGAYEQYF. The DNA for the CDR3 is TGTGCCAGCAGTCCAACTAGCGGAGCTTACGAGCAGTACTTC.

The gene calls are TRBV12-3 or TRBV12-4 and TRBJ2-1; TRBD2 is a possible D gene (5 bases). Trimming removed 7 bases from V and 9 bases from J, with 10 bases in between. The CDR3 has 11 residues. The CDR3 loop is CASTRDVEQFF. The CDR3 coding sequence is TGTGCCAGCACCCGGGATGTTGAGCAGTTCTTC.

In this sample, this clonotype turned up once. The chain uses TRBV7-2 and TRBJ1-5; 8 positions agree with TRBD1. The CDR3 has 15 amino acids. The ends lost 5 bases at V and 1 base at J; junction bases unmatched: 4. Germline values: CDR1 SGHTA, CDR2 FQGNSA. CDR3 in amino acids: CASSTRDRSNQPQHF. The CDR3 DNA sequence: TGTGCCAGCAGCACCCGGGACAGGAGCAATCAGCCCCAGCATTTT.

The rearrangement links TRBV27 to TRBJ2-3, with 7 bases identical to TRBD1. J gave up 5 bases and V 5 bases, and 4 bases lay outside the gene matches. The CDR3 is 13 residues long. Germline CDR1 is MNHEY and CDR2 is SMNVEV (reference sequence). The DNA for the CDR3 is TGTGCCAGCAGTCCGACAGGGTTAGATACGCAGTATTTT. It specifies CASSPTGLDTQYF.

This clonotype was detected ten times or more. V and J are TRBV20-1 and TRBJ2-7; unclear D gene. The CDR3 totals 13 residues. Trimming cost V 3 bases and J 0 bases, with 9 bases left between them. The V gene's germline CDR1 is DFQATT and CDR2 SNEGSKA (reference sequence). CDR3 sequence reads: CSASSRSSYEQYF. The CDR3 DNA reads as TGCAGTGCTAGTTCGAGAAGCTCCTACGAGCAGTACTTC.

The chain joins TRBV20-1 to TRBJ2-5; TRBD1 matches 9 bases. The CDR3 is 15 amino acids. Germline CDR1 and CDR2: DFQATT and SNEGSKA (reference sequence). The trim removed 0 bases at V and 0 bases at J, leaving 2 bases unmatched. In DNA, the CDR3 is TGCAGTGCTAGAGAGGACAGGGGTCACCAAGAGACCCAGTACTTC. Translated, it gives CSAREDRGHQETQYF.

CDR3: CASSVAGADTQYF. In nucleotides, the CDR3 is TGCGCCAGCTCTGTGGCAGGGGCAGATACGCAGTATTTT. This sequence joins TRBV10-2 and TRBJ2-3, with a possible D match to TRBD1 (6 bases). CDR3 length equals 13 residues. The germline V gene encodes CDR1 WSHSY and CDR2 SAAADI. V dropped 8 bases and J dropped 4 bases, with 13 bases sitting between them.

The chain links TRBV12-3 or TRBV12-4 to TRBJ2-5, with 10 bases identical to TRBD1. The junction had 6 bases not matched to a gene; V was cut back by 3 bases and J by 5 bases. The CDR3 extends over 15 amino acids. The CDR3 coding sequence is TGTGCCAGCAGTTTTGGTCGACAGGGGGCCGAGACCCAGTACTTC. Protein sequence: CASSFGRQGAETQYF.

The chain links TRBV6-1 to TRBJ1-2, with D maybe TRBD1 (5 bases). This CDR3 region has 14 residues. CDR1 is MNHNS, CDR2 SASEGT, per germline. Between the trimmed V and J ends, which lost 6 bases and 7 bases, there was a span of 18 bases. CDR3: CASRRGRQSGGYTF. The CDR3, as DNA: TGTGCCAGCAGAAGGGGCCGCCAGTCTGGTGGCTACACCTTC.

In regard to this clonotype: One junction end does not reproduce the germline sequence, and a read error may be involved. This rearrangement joins TRBV19 to TRBJ1-6; D unclear. This CDR3 spans 15 amino acids. Germline values: CDR1 LNHDA, CDR2 SQIVND (reference sequence). CDR3 nucleotides: TGCGCCAGCAGCCAACCGGACCTACCCGGTTCACCCCTCCACTTT. Its protein is CASSQPDLPGSPLHF.

This clonotype was counted between two and nine times. This sequence joins TRBV15 and TRBJ1-4; D is unresolved. CDR3 length: 16 amino acids. The germline V gene has CDR1 LNHNV and CDR2 YYDKDF (reference sequence). Between the trimmed V and J ends, which lost 1 base and 10 bases, there was a span of 19 bases. CDR3 bases: TGTGCCACCAGCAGAGGGTCAGGACGGGCTGCTGGAAAACTGTTTTTT. Its protein product is CATSRGSGRAAGKLFF.

The chain recombines TRBV6-1 with TRBJ1-1; 10 positions match TRBD1. The germline CDR1 and CDR2 sequences are MNHNS and SASEGT. This CDR3 is 16 amino acids long. The junction had 9 bases not matched to a gene; V was cut back by 8 bases and J by 0 bases. The CDR3 loop is CASRDRGRLMNTEAFF. The CDR3 region has the DNA TGTGCCAGCCGGGACAGGGGCCGTTTGATGAACACTGAAGCTTTCTTT.

The chain carries TRBV20-1 and TRBJ1-6; no firm D call. The CDR3 spans 12 residues. Germline V gene data show CDR1 as DFQATT and CDR2 as SNEGSKA (reference sequence). Deletions cut 6 bases from V and 6 bases from J, with 9 bases between. The CDR3: CSANDFNSPLHF. Written as DNA, the CDR3 is TGCAGTGCGAACGATTTTAATTCACCCCTCCACTTT.

This clonotype was observed a handful of times. CDR3 nucleotides: TGTGCCAGCACAAACGAAGTAGCGGGAGATGGCACAGATACGCAGTATTTT. It is translated as CASTNEVAGDGTDTQYF. V gene TRBV6-2 or TRBV6-3 combines with J gene TRBJ2-3; 9 bases fit TRBD2. Germline trimming cut 7 bases from V and 1 base from J; bases unmatched to any gene: 12. CDR3 size: 17 residues. Germline assignment: CDR1 MNHEY and CDR2 SVGEGT.

This clonotype was observed once. The CDR3, as DNA: TGTGCCATCAGTGAGTCGACAGGGTCCAATTATGGCTACACCTTC. Translated: CAISESTGSNYGYTF. The rearrangement joins TRBV10-3 to TRBJ1-2; the match to TRBD1 covers 7 bases. V gave up 0 bases and J gave up 5 bases; unmatched junction bases: 6. The germline V gene has CDR1 ENHRY and CDR2 SYGVKD. This CDR3 spans 15 amino acids.

The chain is built from TRBV7-2 and TRBJ1-1; tentatively, D is TRBD1 (5 bases). Germline V gives CDR1 SGHTA, CDR2 FQGNSA. The CDR3 has 14 residues. Trimming took off 1 base at V and 4 bases at J, with 10 bases between the two ends. As DNA, the CDR3 is TGTGCCAGCAGCTTAGTAGGGACCAGCACTGAAGCTTTCTTT. Translation: CASSLVGTSTEAFF.

The genes are TRBV3-1 and TRBJ2-3; 9 positions agree with TRBD2. With 5 bases clipped from V and 1 base from J, the junction kept 7 bases outside the gene matches. Germline V gives CDR1 LGHDT, CDR2 YNNKEL (reference sequence). This CDR3 is built from 16 residues. The CDR3 spells CASSGPGTSRTDTQYF. In DNA, the CDR3 is TGTGCCAGCAGCGGCCCTGGGACTAGCCGCACAGATACGCAGTATTTT.

V is TRBV19 and J is TRBJ2-1; the D call may be TRBD1 or TRBD2 (5 bases each). The ends were cut back, 3 bases at V and 6 bases at J, with 9 bases in the middle. The length of the CDR3 is 13 residues. From germline, CDR1 is LNHDA and CDR2 SQIVND (reference sequence). This CDR3 reads CASSILRGNEQFF. The DNA for the CDR3 is TGTGCCAGTAGTATTTTGAGGGGCAATGAGCAGTTCTTC.

On this clonotype: This may come from a read error, since a much larger clone is one base off. The chain links TRBV6-1 to TRBJ1-6; D is possibly TRBD1 (6 bases). The CDR3 is 15 residues long. Germline V gene lookup returns CDR1 MNHNS and CDR2 SASEGT. The CDR3 region has the DNA TGTGCCAGCAGTGAGACAGGAATTAGCTATTCAACCCTCCACTTT. This translates into CASSETGISYSTLHF.